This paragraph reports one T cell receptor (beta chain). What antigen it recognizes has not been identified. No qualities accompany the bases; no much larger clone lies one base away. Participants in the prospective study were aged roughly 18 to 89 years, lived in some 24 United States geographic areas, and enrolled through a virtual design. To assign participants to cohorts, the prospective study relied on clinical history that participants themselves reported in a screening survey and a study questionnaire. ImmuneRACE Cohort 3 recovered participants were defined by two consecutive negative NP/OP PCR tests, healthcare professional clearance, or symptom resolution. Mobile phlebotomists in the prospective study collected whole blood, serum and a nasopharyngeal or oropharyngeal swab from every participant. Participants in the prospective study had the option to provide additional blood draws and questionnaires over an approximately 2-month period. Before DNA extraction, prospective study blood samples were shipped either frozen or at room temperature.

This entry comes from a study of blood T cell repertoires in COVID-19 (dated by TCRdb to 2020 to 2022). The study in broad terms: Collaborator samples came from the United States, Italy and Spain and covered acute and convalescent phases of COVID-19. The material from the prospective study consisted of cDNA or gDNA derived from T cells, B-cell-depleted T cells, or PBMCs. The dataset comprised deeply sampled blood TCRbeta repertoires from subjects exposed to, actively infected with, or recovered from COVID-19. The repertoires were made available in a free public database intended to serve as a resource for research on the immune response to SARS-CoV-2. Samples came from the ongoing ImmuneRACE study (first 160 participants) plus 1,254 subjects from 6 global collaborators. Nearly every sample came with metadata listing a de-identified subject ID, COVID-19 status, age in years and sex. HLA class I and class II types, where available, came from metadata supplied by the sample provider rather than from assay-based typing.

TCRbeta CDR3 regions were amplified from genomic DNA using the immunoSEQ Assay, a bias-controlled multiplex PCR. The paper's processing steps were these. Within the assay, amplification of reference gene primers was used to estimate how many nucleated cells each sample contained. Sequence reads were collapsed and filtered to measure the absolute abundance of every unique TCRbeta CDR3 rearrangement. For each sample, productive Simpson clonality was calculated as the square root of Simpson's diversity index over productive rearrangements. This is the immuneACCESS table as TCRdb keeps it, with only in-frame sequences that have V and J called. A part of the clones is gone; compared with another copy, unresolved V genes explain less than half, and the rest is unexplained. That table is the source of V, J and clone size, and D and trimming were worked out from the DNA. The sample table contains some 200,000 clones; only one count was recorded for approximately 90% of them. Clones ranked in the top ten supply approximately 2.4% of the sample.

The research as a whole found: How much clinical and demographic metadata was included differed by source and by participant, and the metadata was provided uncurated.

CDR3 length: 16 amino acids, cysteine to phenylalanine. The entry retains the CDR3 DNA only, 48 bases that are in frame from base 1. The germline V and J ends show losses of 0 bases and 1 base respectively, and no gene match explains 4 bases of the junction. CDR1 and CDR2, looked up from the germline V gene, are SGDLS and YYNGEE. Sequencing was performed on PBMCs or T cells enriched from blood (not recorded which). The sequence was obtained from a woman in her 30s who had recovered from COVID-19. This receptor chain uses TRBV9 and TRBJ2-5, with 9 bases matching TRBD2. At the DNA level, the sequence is TGTGCCAGCAGCGTAGGGTCTAGCGGGGCCCAAGAGACCCAGTACTTC. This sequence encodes CASSVGSSGAQETQYF. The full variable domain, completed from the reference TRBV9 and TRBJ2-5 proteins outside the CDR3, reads DSGVTQTPKHLITATGQRVTLRCSPRSGDLSVYWYQQSLDQGLQFLIQYYNGEERAKGNILERFSAQQFPDLHSELNLSSLELGDSALYFCASSVGSSGAQETQYFGPGTRLLVL.